This T cell receptor beta chain is drawn from a study of T cell responses to AZD1222 COVID-19 vaccine. Notes on the study in general: Close to half of all spike-specific TCRs reportedly target regions of the variants that are unmutated. Dominant CD4 TCR responses targeted spike regions 160-218 and 743-854. Spike-specific TCRs gained breadth and depth after people received two AZD1222 doses.

Concerning this clone itself: Its target is unknown.

Some clones are missing from TCRdb's copy, which holds only in-frame ones; the method was immunoSEQ multiplex PCR. In the table there are around 120,000 clones, more than 70% of which are singletons. Investigators merged groups given second doses at roughly 4 or roughly 12 weeks. The TCR comes from an adult who received the AZD1222 COVID-19 vaccine. The input for sequencing was peripheral blood, taken 28 days after the second AZD1222 dose.

The CDR3 loop reads CASSQDSLASGSTDTQYF. The CDR3, as DNA: TGCGCCAGCAGCCAAGATTCCCTAGCGAGTGGGAGTACAGATACGCAGTATTTT. The chain recombines TRBV4-1 with TRBJ2-3; a weak D match, TRBD2 (6 bases). Germline assignment: CDR1 MGHRA and CDR2 YSYEKL. Deletions cut 0 bases from V and 3 bases from J, with 19 bases between. This CDR3 region has 18 residues.